The clone carrying this TCR beta chain was seen repeatedly, ten times or more. The antigen is undetermined. Sorting was used to obtain naive CD8 T cells (CD8+CD4-CCR7+CD45RA+). TCRdb reprocessed the PCR reads with MiXCR, giving one entry per CDR3 protein. The sample consists of over 600,000 distinct CDR3 sequences, 20% of them appearing once. This entry is derived from a study of molecular identifiers for immune sequencing clone quantification. Study-level findings and limits: Sizes of highly expanded clones could be underestimated through identical TCRs sharing a barcode.

Germline CDR1 MNHEY, CDR2 SVGAGI. The junction had 7 bases not matched to a gene; V was cut back by 7 bases and J by 5 bases. The CDR3 runs 13 residues. The V and J genes are TRBV6-5 and TRBJ2-7; TRBD2 matches 8 bases. The sequenced sample consisted of naive CD8+ T cells from blood, with Jurkat cell RNA spiked in. The subset denotes: FACS-sorted CD8+CD4-CCR7+CD45RA+ naive T cells. The sequence was obtained from a human donor in good health. Some libraries in this study had Jurkat cell RNA spiked in. The CDR3 reads CASTPGRGNEQYF. CDR3 DNA: TGTGCCAGCACCCCCGGGAGGGGTAACGAGCAGTACTTC.